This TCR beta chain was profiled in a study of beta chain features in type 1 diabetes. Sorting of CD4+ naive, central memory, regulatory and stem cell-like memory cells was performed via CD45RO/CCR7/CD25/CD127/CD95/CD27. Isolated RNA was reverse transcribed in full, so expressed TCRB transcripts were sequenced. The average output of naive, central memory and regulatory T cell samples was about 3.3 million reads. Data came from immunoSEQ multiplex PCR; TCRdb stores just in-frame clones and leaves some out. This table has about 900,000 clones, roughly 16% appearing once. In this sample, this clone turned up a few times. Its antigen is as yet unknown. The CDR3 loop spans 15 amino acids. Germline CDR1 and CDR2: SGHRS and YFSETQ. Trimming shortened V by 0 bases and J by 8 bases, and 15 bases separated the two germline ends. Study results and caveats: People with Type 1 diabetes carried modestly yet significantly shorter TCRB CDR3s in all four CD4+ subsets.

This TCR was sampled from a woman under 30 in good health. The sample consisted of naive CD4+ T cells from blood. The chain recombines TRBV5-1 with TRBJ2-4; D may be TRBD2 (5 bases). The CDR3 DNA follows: TGCGCCAGCAGCTTGGAAGAGGGTCGAGGTCACATTCAGTACTTC. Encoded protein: CASSLEEGRGHIQYF. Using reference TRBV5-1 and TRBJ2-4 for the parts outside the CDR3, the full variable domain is KAGVTQTPRYLIKTRGQQVTLSCSPISGHRSVSWYQQTPGQGLQFLFEYFSETQRNKGNFPGRFSGRQFSNSRSEMNVSTLELGDSALYLCASSLEEGRGHIQYFGAGTRLSVL.